Included here is one T cell receptor beta chain sequence, with context. The germline gives CDR1 SGHTA, CDR2 FQGNSA. CDR3 length: 15 residues. V lost 5 bases and J lost 0, with 11 bases in between. These data originate in a study of blood T cell repertoires in COVID-19. Original processing notes: Amplifying reference gene primers gave estimates of nucleated cell counts. Using immunoSEQ multiplex PCR, the repertoire was profiled, and TCRdb retains in-frame clones only, with some absent. The V and J calls and clone size were taken over from that table, and D and trimming were inferred from the DNA. This sample has 180,000 or so clones; 84% occur once, and the top ten carry about 14%.

This TCR was sampled from a woman in her 70s with COVID-19, enrolled during active disease. The sequencing input was peripheral blood. The chain employs TRBV7-2 and TRBJ2-1, with D unclear. CDR3: CASSVQLGSYNEQFF. The CDR3 nucleotides read TGTGCCAGCAGCGTGCAACTTGGCTCCTACAATGAGCAGTTCTTC.